One and the same sample provided the 12 T cell receptor beta chains below, sequenced in a study of cytomegalovirus exposure and HLA in healthy donors. PCR used 60 Vbeta primers and 13 Jbeta primers. Measured with immunoSEQ multiplex PCR; TCRdb has only the in-frame clones, and not every one. The data show 130,000 or so clones, around four fifths seen once. The specimen sequenced was PBMCs. These receptors originate from a woman aged 40 to 50 in good health and CMV-seronegative.

This rearrangement joins TRBV7-9 to TRBJ1-5, with 7 bases matching TRBD1. Germline-derived CDR1 and CDR2 are SEHNR and FQNEAQ (reference sequence). CDR3 length: 17 amino acids. V was pared by 5 bases and J by 3 bases, with 13 bases of the junction left unmatched. CDR3 sequence reads: CASSPGYRDSLNQPQHF. As DNA, the CDR3 is TGTGCCAGCAGCCCCGGATACCGGGACAGCCTCAATCAGCCCCAGCATTTT. The complete variable domain, with remaining parts taken from reference TRBV7-9 and TRBJ1-5, reads DTGVSQNPRHKITKRGQNVTFRCDPISEHNRLYWYRQTLGQGPEFLTYFQNEAQLEKSRLLSDRFSAERPKGSFSTLEIQRTEQGDSAMYLCASSPGYRDSLNQPQHFGDGTRLSIL.

This rearrangement joins TRBV7-8 to TRBJ2-3; the match to TRBD2 covers 10 bases. Germline V lookup: CDR1 SGHVS, CDR2 FQNEAQ. The V gene end was trimmed by 4 bases and the J gene end by 6 bases; junction bases not matched to a gene: 13. CDR3 length: 17 residues. The CDR3 region has the DNA TGTGCCAGCAGCTCCCTTGGACTAGCGGCTCCCCGCGATACGCAGTATTTT. Residues: CASSSLGLAAPRDTQYF.

The chain uses TRBV4-3 and TRBJ1-4; tentative D call: TRBD1 (5 bases). Germline CDR1 is LGHNA and CDR2 is YSLEER. Trimming took 4 bases from V and 7 from J, leaving 22 bases between them. The CDR3 runs to 17 residues. CDR3 coding DNA: TGCGCCAGCAGCCCACTTGGCAGGGAGGACGTTGTTGAAAAACTGTTTTTT. Protein product: CASSPLGREDVVEKLFF.

This rearrangement joins TRBV20-1 to TRBJ2-7; TRBD1 aligns across 7 bases. Germline-derived CDR1 and CDR2 are DFQATT and SNEGSKA (reference sequence). CDR3 length: 11 amino acids. Trimming at V came to 6 bases and at J to 4 bases, leaving 3 bases not matched to a gene. CDR3 in amino acids: CSALQGYEQYF. The CDR3 DNA reads TGCAGTGCCTTACAGGGGTACGAGCAGTACTTC.

The chain has TRBV7-2 and TRBJ1-1, with TRBD1 as a possible D gene (6 bases). Trimming shortened V by 3 bases and J by 5 bases, and 19 bases separated the two germline ends. From germline, CDR1 is SGHTA and CDR2 FQGNSA. CDR3 size: 16 residues. CDR3 in DNA: TGTGCCAGCAGCTTCAACCATGGCAGGGGAAGAACTGAAGCTTTCTTT. Translating gives CASSFNHGRGRTEAFF.

The rearrangement links TRBV7-9 to TRBJ1-2; 9 nucleotides align to TRBD1. V was pared by 0 bases and J by 2 bases, with 4 bases of the junction left unmatched. The CDR3 loop spans 16 amino acids. In germline, CDR1 is SEHNR, CDR2 FQNEAQ (reference sequence). Here the CDR3 DNA reads TGTGCCAGCAGCTTAGCCCGGGACAGGGCAAACTATGGCTACACCTTC. It translates to CASSLARDRANYGYTF.

The chain links TRBV15 to TRBJ2-7; TRBD1 agrees at 10 bases. Trimming took 2 bases from V and 4 from J; bases not matched to a gene: 8. The CDR3 has 16 amino acids. Germline assignment: CDR1 LNHNV and CDR2 YYDKDF (reference sequence). CDR3 protein: CATSRWGDRGYYEQYF. The CDR3 DNA follows: TGTGCCACCAGCAGATGGGGGGACAGGGGATATTACGAGCAGTACTTC.

The gene calls are TRBV7-2 and TRBJ1-2, with TRBD1 identical over 8 bases. V shed 1 base, J shed 3 bases, and the junction held 4 bases outside the gene matches. CDR1 SGHTA and CDR2 FQGNSA come from the germline V gene. This CDR3 is 15 amino acids long. The CDR3 coding sequence is TGTGCCAGCAGCTTAGTGTCGGGACAGGACTATGGCTACACCTTC. Its protein is CASSLVSGQDYGYTF.

J is TRBJ2-1 and V is TRBV10-1, with 10 bases lining up with TRBD2. This CDR3 is built from 14 residues. Germline V lookup: CDR1 WNHNN, CDR2 SYGVQD (reference sequence). Trimming removed 3 bases from V and 9 bases from J; junction bases left unmatched: 5. The CDR3 loop is CASSDPSGSGEQFF. Here the CDR3 DNA reads TGCGCCAGCAGTGACCCTAGCGGGAGTGGTGAGCAGTTCTTC.

The chain recombines TRBV6-5 with TRBJ1-1; D possibly corresponds to TRBD1 (6 bases). Germline V CDR1 and CDR2: MNHEY, SVGAGI. This CDR3 has 14 residues. The V gene lost 2 bases and the J gene lost 4 bases, with 11 bases spanning the gap. The CDR3 DNA follows: TGTGCCAGCAGTTACGGGCAGGGGTTCACTGAAGCTTTCTTT. It translates to CASSYGQGFTEAFF.

The chain is built from TRBV7-9 and TRBJ2-1; a weak D match, TRBD1 (5 bases). The CDR3 is 12 amino acids. With 5 bases removed from V and 9 bases from J, the gap between germline ends came to 11 bases. The germline V gene has CDR1 SEHNR and CDR2 FQNEAQ (reference sequence). The CDR3 nucleotides read TGTGCCAGCAGCGCCAGGGTGCTTGAGCAGTTCTTC. Translation: CASSARVLEQFF.

This chain connects TRBV4-2 to TRBJ2-1; TRBD1 might be the D (6 bases). In germline, CDR1 is LGHNA, CDR2 YNFKEQ. Trimming pared 6 bases from V and 9 bases from J, leaving 21 bases between. The CDR3 runs 15 residues. The DNA of the CDR3 is TGTGCCAGCAGTTACACCACAGGGAGAGACTCTGAGCAGTTCTTC. Residues: CASSYTTGRDSEQFF.